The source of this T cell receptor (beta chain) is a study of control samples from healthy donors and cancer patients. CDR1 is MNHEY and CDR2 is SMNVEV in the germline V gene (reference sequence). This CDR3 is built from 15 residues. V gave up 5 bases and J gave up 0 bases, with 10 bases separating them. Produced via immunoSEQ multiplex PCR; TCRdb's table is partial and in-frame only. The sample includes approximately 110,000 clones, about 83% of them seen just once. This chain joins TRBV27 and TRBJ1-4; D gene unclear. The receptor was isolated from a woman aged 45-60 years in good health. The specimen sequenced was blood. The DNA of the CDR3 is TGTGCCAGCAGTGCTGTGGCCGCAACTAATGAAAAACTGTTTTTT. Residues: CASSAVAATNEKLFF. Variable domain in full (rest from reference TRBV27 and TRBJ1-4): EAQVTQNPRYLITVTGKKLTVTCSQNMNHEYMSWYRQDPGLGLRQIYYSMNVEVTDKGDVPEGYKVSRKEKRNFPLILESPSPNQTSLYFCASSAVAATNEKLFFGSGTQLSVL.